The rows below give T cell receptor beta chains drawn from one sample of a study of control samples from healthy donors and cancer patients. Here immunoSEQ multiplex PCR was the method, and the copy in TCRdb shows in-frame clones only, minus some. The sample consists of about 130,000 clones, roughly 88% of them appearing once. The source material was blood. These receptors all stem from a man aged 45-65 years in good health. Both conserved end residues are part of each CDR3. The order of the fields is V gene, clone size, J gene, D gene, CDR3 protein, CDR3 DNA. D genes are given only for firm matches. Size tells how often a clone was seen (once, few, many) or the class of an expanded clone, and some rows leave it out.

TRBV2	NA	TRBJ2-7	TRBD1	CASKRRDRGLFGRSHPCSCQYF	TGTGCCAGCAAACGCCGGGACAGGGGGCTTTTTGGTAGGTCCCACCCCTGTTCGTGCCAGTACTTC
TRBV28	NA	TRBJ2-1	TRBD1	CASSSAGGWSLDNEQFF	TGTGCCAGCAGTTCCGCAGGGGGCTGGTCCTTGGACAATGAGCAGTTCTTC
TRBV9	NA	TRBJ1-2	NA	CASSVGGSRGYTF	TGTGCCAGCAGCGTAGGGGGGAGCAGGGGCTACACCTTC
TRBV3-1/TRBV3-2	NA	TRBJ2-3	NA	CASSRKGSTDTQYF	TGTGCCAGCAGCCGAAAGGGGAGTACAGATACGCAGTATTTT
TRBV5-1	once	TRBJ1-4	NA	CASSSTSTNEKLFF	TGCGCCAGCAGCTCCACATCAACTAATGAAAAACTGTTTTTT
TRBV13	few	TRBJ2-4	TRBD1	CASSFTGGVVKNIQYF	TGTGCCAGCAGTTTTACAGGGGGCGTCGTCAAAAACATTCAGTACTTC
TRBV28	NA	TRBJ1-1	NA	CASRAGFPNTEAFF	TGTGCCAGCAGGGCCGGGTTCCCGAACACTGAAGCTTTCTTT
TRBV14	NA	TRBJ2-7	NA	CASSQSPGVYYEQYF	TGTGCCAGCAGCCAATCACCCGGAGTGTACTACGAGCAGTACTTC
TRBV6-5	NA	TRBJ2-2	NA	CASSYRAGNTGELFF	TGTGCCAGCAGTTACCGCGCCGGGAACACCGGGGAGCTGTTTTTT
TRBV4-1	NA	TRBJ1-1	TRBD1	CASSQGPGGKTEAFF	TGCGCCAGCAGCCAAGGTCCAGGGGGCAAGACTGAAGCTTTCTTT
TRBV19	NA	TRBJ2-2	NA	CASSRTGYIGGGELFF	TGTGCCAGTAGTCGCACAGGGTATATAGGCGGCGGGGAGCTGTTTTTT
TRBV5-1	NA	TRBJ2-4	TRBD2	CASTKGLAGQGDIQYF	TGCGCCAGCACAAAGGGTCTAGCGGGCCAAGGAGACATTCAGTACTTC
TRBV4-1	few	TRBJ2-1	TRBD2	CASSQELAGNNEQFF	TGCGCCAGCAGCCAAGAACTAGCGGGAAACAATGAGCAGTTCTTC
TRBV9	NA	TRBJ2-3	TRBD2	CASSVGLAGSSTDTQYF	TGTGCCAGCAGCGTAGGCTTAGCGGGGTCTAGCACAGATACGCAGTATTTT
TRBV5-1	NA	TRBJ2-5	NA	CASSLAPGGQETQYF	TGCGCCAGCAGCTTGGCCCCCGGCGGGCAAGAGACCCAGTACTTC
TRBV5-6	NA	TRBJ1-2	TRBD1	CASIGQGASGGYTF	TGTGCCAGCATCGGACAGGGGGCCTCGGGTGGCTACACCTTC
TRBV27	NA	TRBJ2-1	NA	CASSFPDTLHEQFF	TGTGCCAGCAGTTTTCCGGACACGCTCCACGAGCAGTTCTTC
TRBV7-9	once	TRBJ2-7	NA	CASSLENSYEQYF	TGTGCCAGCAGCTTAGAAAACAGCTACGAGCAGTACTTC
TRBV5-1	NA	TRBJ2-1	TRBD2	CASSLSGPARGDEQFF	TGCGCCAGCAGCCTGTCCGGCCCAGCCCGGGGGGATGAGCAGTTCTTC
TRBV24-1	NA	TRBJ1-1	NA	CATSNGWEAFF	TGTGCCACCAGTAATGGTTGGGAAGCTTTCTTT
TRBV18	NA	TRBJ2-3	NA	CASSDRAPPGAQYF	TGTGCCAGCTCAGACCGGGCCCCACCCGGGGCGCAGTATTTT
TRBV2	NA	TRBJ1-2	NA	CASSTDDYGYTF	TGTGCCAGCAGTACAGACGACTATGGCTACACCTTC
TRBV7-3	NA	TRBJ1-2	NA	CASSPQGRGPYGYTF	TGTGCCAGCAGCCCACAGGGCAGGGGCCCCTATGGCTACACCTTC
TRBV25-1	once	TRBJ1-2	NA	CASYAGMGDGYTF	TGTGCCAGCTATGCGGGGATGGGGGATGGCTACACCTTC
TRBV7-9	few	TRBJ2-2	TRBD2	CASSETSGYTGELFF	TGTGCCAGCAGCGAGACTAGCGGGTATACCGGGGAGCTGTTTTTT
TRBV7-9	NA	TRBJ2-1	TRBD2	CASSPGGGLAGGREQFF	TGTGCCAGCAGCCCGGGAGGAGGACTAGCGGGGGGGCGGGAGCAGTTCTTC
TRBV24-1	NA	TRBJ2-5	TRBD1	CATSETGGGETQYF	TGTGCCACCAGTGAAACAGGGGGCGGGGAGACCCAGTACTTC
TRBV14	NA	TRBJ1-5	TRBD1	CASSQGRQGASGSNQPQHF	TGTGCCAGCAGCCAAGGGCGCCAGGGGGCGAGTGGGAGCAATCAGCCCCAGCATTTT
TRBV4-1	NA	TRBJ2-7	NA	CASSPGRGAGLSEQYF	TGCGCCAGCAGCCCAGGGCGCGGTGCGGGGCTTTCAGAGCAGTACTTC
TRBV5-1	NA	TRBJ1-1	NA	CASSLTVPNTEAFF	TGCGCCAGCAGCTTGACAGTACCGAACACTGAAGCTTTCTTT
TRBV7-9	NA	TRBJ1-2	NA	CASGEDNYYGYTF	TGTGCCAGCGGAGAAGACAACTACTATGGCTACACCTTC
TRBV6-5	NA	TRBJ2-1	NA	CASSSAIYNEQFF	TGTGCCAGCAGCTCCGCAATATACAATGAGCAGTTCTTC
TRBV4-1	once	TRBJ2-1	NA	CASSQSTSNYNEQFF	TGCGCCAGCAGCCAATCCACTAGCAACTACAATGAGCAGTTCTTC
TRBV5-1	NA	TRBJ2-3	TRBD1	CASSLWTGEGSDTQYF	TGCGCCAGCAGCCTGTGGACAGGGGAGGGCTCAGATACGCAGTATTTT
TRBV5-4	NA	TRBJ2-1	NA	CASTNVGLSSNEQFF	TGTGCCAGCACTAATGTAGGTTTGTCGAGCAATGAGCAGTTCTTC
TRBV15	NA	TRBJ1-2	NA	CATTPGAAHYGYTF	TGTGCCACCACCCCAGGTGCGGCGCACTATGGCTACACCTTC
TRBV19	NA	TRBJ1-1	NA	CASTMGSSYSEAFF	TGTGCCAGTACCATGGGCAGTTCTTACTCTGAAGCTTTCTTT
TRBV7-3	few	TRBJ2-7	TRBD2	CASSLGPTSGGRFF	TGTGCCAGCAGCTTAGGGCCCACTAGCGGGGGAAGATTTTTC
TRBV28	once	TRBJ2-5	TRBD2	CASSGLWGGGQETQYF	TGTGCCAGCAGTGGCCTTTGGGGGGGAGGTCAAGAGACCCAGTACTTC
TRBV13	NA	TRBJ1-3	NA	CASSLDSGNTIYF	TGTGCCAGCAGCTTAGACTCTGGAAACACCATATATTTT
TRBV2	NA	TRBJ1-1	NA	CASSIHQGYTEAFF	TGTGCCAGCAGTATTCATCAGGGGTACACTGAAGCTTTCTTT